Only a few counts were recorded for the clone carrying this TCR beta chain. Its antigen is still unknown. Primers used in a second PCR of roughly 6 to 11 cycles were a sample-barcoded 5' primer and a J-beta primer mix. From the 5' RACE reads, TCRdb called clonotypes with MiXCR, one entry per CDR3 protein. The data show more than 900,000 distinct CDR3 sequences, almost 25% seen once. Germline lookup yields CDR1 SGHNT and CDR2 YENEEA. This CDR3 region has 14 residues. This sample is drawn from a study of blood T cells in healthy people across ages. Whole-study findings and limits: In these data, TCR beta diversity tracked strongly with naive T cell percentage.

The same sample was also used in a study of T cells of mothers and their children. That report notes: The donor cohort consisted of a few healthy Caucasian mothers and their six children.

Sequenced: blood. This TCR came from a girl aged 2-9 years in good health. This chain joins TRBV11-3 and TRBJ2-5; D ambiguous. The end of the DNA fits TRBJ2-7 better, so the J call may be wrong. The CDR3 nucleotides read TGTGCCAGCAGCTCCATTTTGTCAGCCTACGAGCAGTACTTC. Its translation: CASSSILSAYEQYF.